These T cell receptor beta chains were read from a single sample in a study of T cells expressing NK-cell markers. TCRdb re-called the 5' RACE reads and gives one entry per CDR3 protein, without DNA. The sample spans 350,000 to 400,000 distinct CDR3 sequences; the ten largest clones claim roughly 10%. The specimen sequenced was blood T cells: a sorted CD56 or NKG2C T cell subset, CD4+ or CD8+ T cells, or bulk PBMC T cells (not recorded which). These receptors were obtained from a woman aged 45-65 years in good health. Both conserved end residues are part of each CDR3. Each record gives: V gene, J gene, CDR3 protein.

>TRBV7-9|TRBJ2-5
CASRTGNSQETQYF
>TRBV12-3/TRBV12-4|TRBJ2-4
CASSLESGLAKNIQYF
>TRBV30|TRBJ2-1
CAWSVLAEQFF
>TRBV5-6|TRBJ2-7
CASSAAGAYEQYF
>TRBV7-6|TRBJ2-1
CASSRLAGTSYNEQFF
>TRBV2|TRBJ2-2
CASISSGTGELFF
>TRBV4-1|TRBJ2-3
CASSQVGGRRTDTQYF
>TRBV28|TRBJ2-3
CASSLPLTRSTDTQYF
>TRBV7-9|TRBJ2-7
CASRGTSIRDEQYF
>TRBV7-9|TRBJ2-3
CASSSLDGLSTDTQYF
>TRBV6-5|TRBJ1-1
CASKSQGFTEAFF
>TRBV29-1|TRBJ2-2
CSVLVVSGELFF
>TRBV20-1|TRBJ2-7
CSAKVPSGRGSYEQYF
>TRBV19|TRBJ2-1
CASVAGGGAGTGYNEQFF
>TRBV5-1|TRBJ2-3
CASTWTGDKDTQYF
>TRBV7-8|TRBJ1-1
CASSTNWDLQNTEAFF
>TRBV7-9|TRBJ2-2
CAGQDGYTGELFF
>TRBV4-1|TRBJ2-1
CASSQVARSSYNEQFF
>TRBV18|TRBJ1-2
CASSPETSYGYTF
>TRBV7-2|TRBJ2-2
CASSLTYTGELFF
>TRBV24-1|TRBJ2-1
CATSIKGAGGEQFF
>TRBV5-6|TRBJ2-1
CASSSYAGLAVNEQFF
>TRBV12-3/TRBV12-4|TRBJ2-4
CASRPRGLANVKNIQYF
>TRBV29-1|TRBJ2-1
CSGDRVGNEQFF
>TRBV7-6|TRBJ2-3
CASSLIRSSGDTSTDTQYF
>TRBV14|TRBJ1-1
CASSQRYRERITEAFF
>TRBV12-3/TRBV12-4|TRBJ2-2
CASSRTGFDTGELFF
>TRBV20-1|TRBJ2-2
CSARPGQNTGELFF
>TRBV19|TRBJ2-3
CASSIGTLGTDTQYF
>TRBV6-1|TRBJ2-1
CASSEVKRSEQFF
>TRBV2|TRBJ2-6
CASSEWDAGANVLTF
>TRBV25-1|TRBJ1-2
CASSEGRAGGYTF
>TRBV12-3/TRBV12-4|TRBJ1-4
CASSLRRPLREKLFF
>TRBV20-1|TRBJ2-3
CSANPSAGSDTQYF
>TRBV5-1|TRBJ2-1
CASSLVTGTSKEQFF
>TRBV20-1|TRBJ2-3
CSAEPYSGSETQYF
>TRBV5-1|TRBJ2-7
CASSYRDRAYEQYF
>TRBV11-3|TRBJ2-1
CASSSVIPEQFF
>TRBV30|TRBJ2-1
CAWGTGEDNEQFF
>TRBV7-2|TRBJ2-1
CASSAIGGGEQFF
>TRBV29-1|TRBJ1-3
CSAADSLSSGNTIYF
>TRBV11-3|TRBJ2-1
CASSRSVSGRAGNEQFF
>TRBV5-1|TRBJ2-7
CASRESRSSYEQYF
>TRBV21-1|TRBJ2-7
CASSKVEAGTSCGEQYF
>TRBV15|TRBJ2-2
CATSGRMNTGELFF